The clone carrying this T cell receptor beta chain has only a few counts. The antigen remains undetermined. Vbeta (60) and Jbeta (13) primers were used in the PCR. Sequencing used immunoSEQ multiplex PCR; TCRdb keeps in-frame clones, though not all of them. Among more than 95,000 clones listed, roughly 80% were seen once. The data are from a study of cytomegalovirus exposure and HLA in healthy donors. Regarding the study as a whole: It was only CMV serostatus that was available as immune exposure information. Earlier analysis looked at TCR beta V segments, and most were productive about 87% or about 30% of the time.

The CDR3 length is 14 residues. V was shortened by 1 base and J by 4 bases, with 10 bases between the two germline ends. Germline CDR1 and CDR2: LNHDA and SQIVND (reference sequence). Material for sequencing was PBMCs. This clonotype was obtained from a man in his thirties or forties in good health and CMV-seropositive. The genes are TRBV19 and TRBJ1-1; D might be TRBD1 (5 bases). Here the CDR3 DNA reads TGTGCCAGTAGTATAGGGAGGGGCATCACTGAAGCTTTCTTT. Encoded protein: CASSIGRGITEAFF.